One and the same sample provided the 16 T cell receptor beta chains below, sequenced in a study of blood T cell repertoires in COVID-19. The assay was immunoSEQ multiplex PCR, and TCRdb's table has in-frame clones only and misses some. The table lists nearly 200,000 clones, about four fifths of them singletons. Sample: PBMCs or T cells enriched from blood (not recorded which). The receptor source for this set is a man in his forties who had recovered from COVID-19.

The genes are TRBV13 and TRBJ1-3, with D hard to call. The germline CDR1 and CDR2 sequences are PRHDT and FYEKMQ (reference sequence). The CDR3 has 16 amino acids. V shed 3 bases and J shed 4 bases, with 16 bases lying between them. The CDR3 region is CASSFRRAEGGNTIYF. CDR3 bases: TGTGCCAGCAGCTTTAGGAGGGCCGAAGGCGGAAACACCATATATTTT.

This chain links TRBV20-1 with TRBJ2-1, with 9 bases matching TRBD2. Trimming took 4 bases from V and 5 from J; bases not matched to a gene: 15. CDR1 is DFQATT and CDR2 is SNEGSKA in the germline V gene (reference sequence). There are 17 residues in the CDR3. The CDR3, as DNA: TGCAGTGCTATTGATAGCGGGGGACCAAGATACAACAATGAGCAGTTCTTC. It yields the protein CSAIDSGGPRYNNEQFF.

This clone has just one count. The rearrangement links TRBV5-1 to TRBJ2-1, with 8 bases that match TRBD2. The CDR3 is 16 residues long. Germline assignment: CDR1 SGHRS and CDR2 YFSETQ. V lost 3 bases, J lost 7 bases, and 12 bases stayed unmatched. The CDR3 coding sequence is TGCGCCAGCAGCTCCTTTCCGACGGGGGGGACGAATGAGCAGTTCTTC. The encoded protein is CASSSFPTGGTNEQFF.

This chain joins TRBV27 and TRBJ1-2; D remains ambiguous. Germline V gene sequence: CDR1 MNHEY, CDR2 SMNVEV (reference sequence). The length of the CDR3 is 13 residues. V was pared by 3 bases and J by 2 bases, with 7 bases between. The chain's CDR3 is CASSFRRNYGYTF. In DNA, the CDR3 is TGTGCCAGCAGTTTCAGGCGAAACTATGGCTACACCTTC.

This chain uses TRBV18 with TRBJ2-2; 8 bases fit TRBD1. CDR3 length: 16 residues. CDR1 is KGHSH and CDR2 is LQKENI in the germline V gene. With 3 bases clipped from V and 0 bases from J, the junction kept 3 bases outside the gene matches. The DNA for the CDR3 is TGTGCCAGCTCACCCAGACAGGGGCCGAACACCGGGGAGCTGTTTTTT. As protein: CASSPRQGPNTGELFF.

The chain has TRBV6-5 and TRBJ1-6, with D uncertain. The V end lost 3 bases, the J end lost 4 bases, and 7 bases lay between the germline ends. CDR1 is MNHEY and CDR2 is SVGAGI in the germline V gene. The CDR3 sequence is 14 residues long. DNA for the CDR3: TGTGCCAGCAGTTATTACATTTATAATTCACCCCTCCACTTT. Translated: CASSYYIYNSPLHF.

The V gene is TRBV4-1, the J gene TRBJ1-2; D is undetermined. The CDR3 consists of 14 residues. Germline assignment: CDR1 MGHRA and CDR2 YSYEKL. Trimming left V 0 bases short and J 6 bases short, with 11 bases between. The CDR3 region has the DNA TGCGCCAGCAGCCAAGACAGGTACTTCCATGGCTACACCTTC. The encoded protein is CASSQDRYFHGYTF.

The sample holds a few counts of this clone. The CDR3 reads CASSHYAGTGNTEAFF. The CDR3 DNA reads TGTGCCAGCAGTCATTACGCCGGGACAGGGAACACTGAAGCTTTCTTT. The rearrangement joins TRBV7-2 to TRBJ1-1; 8 bases are a match to TRBD1. The CDR3 spans 16 residues. Germline trimming cut 6 bases from V and 1 base from J; bases unmatched to any gene: 10. Germline loops: CDR1 SGHTA, CDR2 FQGNSA.

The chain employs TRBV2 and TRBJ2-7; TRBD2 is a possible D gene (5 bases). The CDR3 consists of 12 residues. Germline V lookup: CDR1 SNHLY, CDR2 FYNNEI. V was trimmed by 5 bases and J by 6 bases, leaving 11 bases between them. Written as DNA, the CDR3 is TGTGCCAGCAGTATGGACTTTCCCGAGCAGTACTTC. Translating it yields CASSMDFPEQYF.

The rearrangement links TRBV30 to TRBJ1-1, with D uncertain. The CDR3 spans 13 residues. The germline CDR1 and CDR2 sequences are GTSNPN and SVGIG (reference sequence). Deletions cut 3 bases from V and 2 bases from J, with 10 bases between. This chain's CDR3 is CAWSKQANTEAFF. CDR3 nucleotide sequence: TGTGCCTGGAGCAAGCAGGCTAACACTGAAGCTTTCTTT.

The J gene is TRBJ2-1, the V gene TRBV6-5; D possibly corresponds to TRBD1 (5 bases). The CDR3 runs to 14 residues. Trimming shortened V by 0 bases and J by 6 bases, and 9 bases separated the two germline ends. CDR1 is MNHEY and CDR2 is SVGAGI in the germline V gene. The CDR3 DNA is TGTGCCAGCAGTTACTCGAAAAGGGGCAATGAGCAGTTCTTC. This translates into CASSYSKRGNEQFF.

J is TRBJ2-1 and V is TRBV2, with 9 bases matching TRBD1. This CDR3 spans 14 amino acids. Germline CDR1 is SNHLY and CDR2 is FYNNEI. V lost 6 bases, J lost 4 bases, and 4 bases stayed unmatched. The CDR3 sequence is CASRGQGIYNEQFF. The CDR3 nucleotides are TGTGCCAGCAGGGGACAGGGAATTTACAATGAGCAGTTCTTC.

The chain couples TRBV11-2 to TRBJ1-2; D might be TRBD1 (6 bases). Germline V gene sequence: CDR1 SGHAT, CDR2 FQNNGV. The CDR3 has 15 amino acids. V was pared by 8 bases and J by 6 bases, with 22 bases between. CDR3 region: CASRLMRGRENGYTF. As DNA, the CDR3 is TGTGCCAGCCGGTTAATGCGGGGGCGAGAGAATGGCTACACCTTC.

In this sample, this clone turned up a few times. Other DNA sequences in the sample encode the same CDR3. The CDR3 loop is CASSLGQLSGNTIYF. The DNA for the CDR3 is TGCGCCAGCAGCTTGGGACAGCTCTCTGGAAACACCATATATTTT. The rearrangement joins TRBV5-1 to TRBJ1-3; D is possibly TRBD1 (5 bases). This CDR3 contains 15 residues. Per germline, CDR1 SGHRS and CDR2 YFSETQ. V was pared by 0 bases and J by 0 bases, with 7 bases between.

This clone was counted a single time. The CDR3 nucleotides read TGTGCCAGTAGTATAGCTCAGATCAATCAGCCCCAGCATTTT. This translates into CASSIAQINQPQHF. The V call is TRBV19, the J call TRBJ1-5; D gene uncertain. V lost 1 base to trimming and J lost 3 bases, with 7 bases between them. The germline CDR1 and CDR2 sequences are LNHDA and SQIVND (reference sequence). The length of the CDR3 is 14 residues.

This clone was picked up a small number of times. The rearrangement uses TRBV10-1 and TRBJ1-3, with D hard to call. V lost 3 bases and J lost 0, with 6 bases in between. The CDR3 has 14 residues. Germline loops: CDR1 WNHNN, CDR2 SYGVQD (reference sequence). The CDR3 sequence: CASSDHYSGNTIYF. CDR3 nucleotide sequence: TGCGCCAGCAGTGACCACTACTCTGGAAACACCATATATTTT.